The next 21 T cell receptor beta chains were all read from a single sample in a study of shared clonotypes between healthy human individuals. Sequencing used immunoSEQ multiplex PCR; TCRdb keeps in-frame clones, though not all of them. The sample includes approximately 2.4 million clones, nearly 97% of them seen just once. The specimen sequenced was naive CD4+ T cells sorted from blood. Subset here: CD45RA+ positively selected. The source is a man aged 18 to 35 in good health.

This chain connects TRBV5-1 to TRBJ2-5; no firm D call. V was cut by 1 base and J by 1 base, with 11 bases left in between. CDR3 length equals 15 residues. CDR1 is SGHRS and CDR2 is YFSETQ in the germline V gene. As DNA, the CDR3 is TGCGCCAGCAGCTTGTCAGGCCTTAGCCAAGAGACCCAGTACTTC. It codes for CASSLSGLSQETQYF.

The chain is built from TRBV7-2 and TRBJ2-1, with D perhaps matching TRBD2 (6 bases). Germline V gives CDR1 SGHTA, CDR2 FQGNSA. Deletions cut 5 bases from V and 10 bases from J, with 18 bases between. The CDR3 sequence is 14 residues long. CDR3 nucleotides: TGTGCCAGCAGCGCGGCCAGCTCACGGGAGGAGCAGTTCTTC. Translating gives CASSAASSREEQFF.

This chain connects TRBV6-1 to TRBJ2-3; D is unresolved. Germline V CDR1 and CDR2: MNHNS, SASEGT. There are 17 residues in the CDR3. Trimming shortened V by 4 bases and J by 2 bases, and 19 bases separated the two germline ends. The CDR3 loop is CASSATKSLPSTDTQYF. In DNA form, the CDR3 reads TGTGCCAGCAGTGCTACAAAATCCCTCCCCTCCACAGATACGCAGTATTTT.

This sequence joins TRBV2 and TRBJ2-5; 9 bases line up with TRBD2. The germline CDR1 and CDR2 sequences are SNHLY and FYNNEI. This CDR3 region has 15 residues. V dropped 5 bases and J dropped 7; count of bases not matched to a gene: 11. The DNA of the CDR3 is TGTGCCAGCAGTCCTCCTGGGCGGGGGGGCGCGACCCAGTACTTC. This gives the protein CASSPPGRGGATQYF.

The chain employs TRBV5-8 and TRBJ2-2; either TRBD1 or TRBD2 may fit D (5 bases each). V shed 3 bases and J shed 6 bases, with 6 bases lying between them. This CDR3 is built from 12 residues. CDR1 is SGHTS, CDR2 YDEGEE, per germline. CDR3 nucleotide sequence: TGTGCCAGCAGCTGGGGGTCCGGGGAGCTGTTTTTT. Translation gives CASSWGSGELFF.

The rearrangement links TRBV29-1 to TRBJ1-1; D not certain. V gave up 8 bases and J gave up 0 bases, with 16 bases separating them. In germline, CDR1 is SQVTM, CDR2 ANQGSEA. CDR3 length equals 14 residues. CDR3 sequence reads: CSTQRTAMNTEAFF. CDR3 nucleotide sequence: TGCAGCACTCAACGGACGGCGATGAACACTGAAGCTTTCTTT. Filled out from reference TRBV29-1 and TRBJ1-1, the complete variable domain reads SAVISQKPSRDICQRGTSLTIQCQVDSQVTMMFWYRQQPGQSLTLIATANQGSEATYESGFVIDKFPISRPNLTFSTLTVSNMSPEDSSIYLCSTQRTAMNTEAFFGQGTRLTVV.

The chain carries TRBV7-2 and TRBJ2-7, with 9 positions matching TRBD1. The CDR3 consists of 15 residues. Trimming at V came to 1 base and at J to 3 bases, leaving 4 bases not matched to a gene. Per the germline V gene, CDR1 is SGHTA and CDR2 is FQGNSA. The CDR3 region has the DNA TGTGCCAGCAGCTTAGGACAGGGGGTACTCTACGAGCAGTACTTC. It encodes CASSLGQGVLYEQYF.

This clone showed up just once. The rearrangement links TRBV5-5 to TRBJ1-6, with D unclear. The V gene's germline CDR1 is SGHKS and CDR2 YYEKEE (reference sequence). Trimming stripped 4 bases from V and 0 bases from J, with 11 bases between. There are 16 residues in the CDR3. Here the CDR3 reads CASSLQQSSYNSPLHF. CDR3 in DNA: TGTGCCAGCAGCCTACAGCAAAGCTCCTATAATTCACCCCTCCACTTT.

This chain uses TRBV9 with TRBJ2-3, with 9 bases fitting TRBD2. Germline lookup yields CDR1 SGDLS and CDR2 YYNGEE. Trimming cost V 4 bases and J 1 base; bases outside gene matches: 7. The CDR3 length is 16 residues. The CDR3 loop reads CASSTRSSGGTDTQYF. In DNA, the CDR3 is TGTGCCAGCAGCACCAGGTCTAGCGGGGGCACAGATACGCAGTATTTT.

This clone was recorded only once. The chain recombines TRBV4-2 with TRBJ1-2; D is ambiguous. V was cut by 4 bases and J by 0 bases, with 12 bases left in between. The CDR3 covers 15 residues. Germline V CDR1 and CDR2: LGHNA, YNFKEQ. CDR3 in amino acids: CASSRGRDPNYGYTF. CDR3 nucleotide sequence: TGTGCCAGCAGCCGAGGCCGGGATCCTAACTATGGCTACACCTTC.

The chain has TRBV27 and TRBJ2-4, with D possibly being TRBD2 (6 bases). This CDR3 is 13 amino acids long. The germline CDR1 and CDR2 sequences are MNHEY and SMNVEV (reference sequence). V lost 5 bases, J lost 8 bases, and 13 bases lay in between. The CDR3 nucleotides are TGTGCCAGCAGTCTAGGGACTTCGTACATTCAGTACTTC. Translated: CASSLGTSYIQYF.

With respect to this clone: The sample carries other DNA sequences with the same CDR3. This rearrangement joins TRBV6-5 to TRBJ1-2, with D perhaps TRBD1 (5 bases). The CDR3 covers 12 residues. Germline-derived CDR1 and CDR2 are MNHEY and SVGAGI. Trimming removed 10 bases at V and 7 bases at J, with 16 bases between. CDR3 amino acids: CATGTAGGGYTF. The DNA for the CDR3 is TGTGCCACGGGGACCGCGGGGGGTGGCTACACCTTC.

The chain couples TRBV18 to TRBJ2-7; tentatively, D is TRBD1 (5 bases). Germline loops: CDR1 KGHSH, CDR2 LQKENI. The CDR3 totals 13 residues. The V and J ends lost 5 bases and 2 bases respectively, with 10 bases between them. CDR3 nucleotides: TGTGCCAGCTCAGCAGGGATAACCTACGAGCAGTACTTC. As protein: CASSAGITYEQYF.

V is TRBV27 and J is TRBJ2-7, with TRBD2 matching over 8 bases. There are 17 residues in the CDR3. Unmatched junction bases numbered 13, after V lost 3 bases and J lost 3 bases. Germline V gene data show CDR1 as MNHEY and CDR2 as SMNVEV (reference sequence). The CDR3 region is CASSLRIEASGFYEQYF. CDR3 DNA: TGTGCCAGCAGTTTGAGAATTGAGGCTAGCGGGTTCTACGAGCAGTACTTC.

The chain is built from TRBV7-2 and TRBJ2-3; D gene unclear. From germline, CDR1 is SGHTA and CDR2 FQGNSA. The V end was cut by 1 base, the J end by 10 bases, with 15 bases between. CDR3 size: 14 residues. The chain's CDR3 is CASSLGRSSPPQYF. The CDR3 coding sequence is TGTGCCAGCAGCTTAGGTAGGAGTAGCCCTCCGCAGTATTTT.

The chain recombines TRBV28 with TRBJ2-7; no clear D. The CDR3 is 17 residues long. Germline V gene sequence: CDR1 MDHEN, CDR2 SYDVKM. Deletions cut 3 bases from V and 0 bases from J, with 18 bases between. CDR3 protein: CASSFIPSIRFSYEQYF. The CDR3 DNA reads TGTGCCAGCAGTTTCATCCCCTCGATCCGCTTCTCCTACGAGCAGTACTTC.

The chain uses TRBV6-5 and TRBJ2-2; D may be TRBD2 (6 bases). In germline, CDR1 is MNHEY, CDR2 SVGAGI. V lost 5 bases and J 5 bases, leaving 15 bases between the germline ends. The CDR3 loop spans 15 amino acids. CDR3 sequence: CASSRDPGRTGELFF. The CDR3 nucleotides read TGTGCCAGCAGTCGCGACCCGGGGAGGACCGGGGAGCTGTTTTTT.

This chain links TRBV10-3 with TRBJ2-7; 8 bases fit TRBD2. This CDR3 has 14 residues. V was pared by 6 bases and J by 2 bases, with 6 bases of the junction left unmatched. Germline values: CDR1 ENHRY, CDR2 SYGVKD. In DNA, the CDR3 is TGTGCCATCAGGGAGGGTAGCGGGACCTACGAGCAGTACTTC. Protein: CAIREGSGTYEQYF.

The chain links TRBV10-2 to TRBJ1-3; D unclear. Trimming took 0 bases from V and 4 from J, leaving 10 bases between them. The CDR3 totals 15 residues. CDR1 and CDR2 from the germline V gene are WSHSY and SAAADI. CDR3 region: CASSESSWLGNTIYF. For the CDR3, the DNA is TGCGCCAGCAGTGAGTCGAGCTGGCTCGGAAACACCATATATTTT.

The chain uses TRBV7-9 and TRBJ1-4; 9 nucleotides agree with TRBD1. Germline CDR1 is SEHNR and CDR2 is FQNEAQ (reference sequence). Trimming at V came to 5 bases and at J to 8 bases, leaving 9 bases not matched to a gene. CDR3 length: 15 amino acids. CDR3 DNA: TGTGCCAGCAGCCCTACGACAGGGGGTCGGGAAAAACTGTTTTTT. Its protein product is CASSPTTGGREKLFF. Complete variable domain (other parts from reference TRBV7-9 and TRBJ1-4): DTGVSQNPRHKITKRGQNVTFRCDPISEHNRLYWYRQTLGQGPEFLTYFQNEAQLEKSRLLSDRFSAERPKGSFSTLEIQRTEQGDSAMYLCASSPTTGGREKLFFGSGTQLSVL.

The V call is TRBV5-4, the J call TRBJ2-7; D assignment may be TRBD1 or TRBD2 (5 bases each). This CDR3 is built from 15 residues. The V gene's germline CDR1 is SGHNT and CDR2 YYREEE (reference sequence). The V and J ends lost 4 bases and 5 bases respectively, with 19 bases between them. This chain's CDR3 is CASSRSGTTGDEQYF. The CDR3 coding sequence is TGTGCCAGCAGCCGGTCCGGGACCACGGGCGACGAGCAGTACTTC.